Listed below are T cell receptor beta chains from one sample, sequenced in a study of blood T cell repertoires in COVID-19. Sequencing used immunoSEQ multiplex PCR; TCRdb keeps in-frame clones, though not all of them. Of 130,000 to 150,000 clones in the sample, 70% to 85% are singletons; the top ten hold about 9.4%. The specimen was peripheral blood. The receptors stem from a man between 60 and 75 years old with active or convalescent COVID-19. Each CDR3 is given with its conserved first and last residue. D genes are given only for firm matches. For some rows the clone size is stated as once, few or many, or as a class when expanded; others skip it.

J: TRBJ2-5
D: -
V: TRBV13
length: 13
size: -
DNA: TGTGCCAGCAGCCCACCGCGACAAGAGACCCAGTACTTC
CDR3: CASSPPRQETQYF

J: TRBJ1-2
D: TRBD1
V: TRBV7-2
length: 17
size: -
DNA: TGTGCCAGCAGCTTAGGGCCAGGGGGTGACCTTAACTATGGCTACACCTTC
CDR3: CASSLGPGGDLNYGYTF

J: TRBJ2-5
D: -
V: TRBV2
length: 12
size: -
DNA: TGCTCCCTCGGGGAGAGTGAAGAGACCCAGTACTTC
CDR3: CSLGESEETQYF

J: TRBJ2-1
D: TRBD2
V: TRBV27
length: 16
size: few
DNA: TGTGCCAGCAGTTTATCACTGGGGACTAGCGGGGGATGGAGGTTCTTC
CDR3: CASSLSLGTSGGWRFF

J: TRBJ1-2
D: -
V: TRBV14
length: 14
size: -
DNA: TGTGCCAGCAGCCCTGGGGCTTCTAACTATGGCTACACCTTC
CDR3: CASSPGASNYGYTF

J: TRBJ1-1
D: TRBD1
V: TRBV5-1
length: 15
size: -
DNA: TGCGCCAGCAGCTCGGGACCCTGGACAGGGGAAGGAGCTTTCTTT
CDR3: CASSSGPWTGEGAFF

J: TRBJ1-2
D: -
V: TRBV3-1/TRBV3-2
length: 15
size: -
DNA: TGTGCCAGCAGCCAAGATTTAGGGGTGGCGGATGGCTACACCTTC
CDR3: CASSQDLGVADGYTF

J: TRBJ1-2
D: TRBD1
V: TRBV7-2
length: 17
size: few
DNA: TGTGCCAGCAGCTTAGCGCAGGGGGCGACAGCTAACTATGGCTACACCTTC
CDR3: CASSLAQGATANYGYTF

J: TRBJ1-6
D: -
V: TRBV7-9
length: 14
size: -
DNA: TGTGCCAGCAGTTCCGGGAGCTATAATTCACCCCTCCACTTT
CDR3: CASSSGSYNSPLHF

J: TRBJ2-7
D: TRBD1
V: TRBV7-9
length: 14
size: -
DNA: TGTGCCAGCAGCTCCGGGACAGGGTCCTACGAGCAGTACTTC
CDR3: CASSSGTGSYEQYF

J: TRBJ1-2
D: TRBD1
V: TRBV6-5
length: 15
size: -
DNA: TGTGCCAGCAGTCTCCGACAGGGGACCCTCGACGGCTACACCTTC
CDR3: CASSLRQGTLDGYTF

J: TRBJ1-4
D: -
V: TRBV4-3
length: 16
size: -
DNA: TGCGCCAGCAGCCAAGATCCCGGGGGGGGCGAAGAAAAACTGTTTTTT
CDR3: CASSQDPGGGEEKLFF

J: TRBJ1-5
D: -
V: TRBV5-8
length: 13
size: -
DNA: TGTGCCAGCAGCTGGTGGGCCGATCAGCCCCAGCATTTT
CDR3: CASSWWADQPQHF

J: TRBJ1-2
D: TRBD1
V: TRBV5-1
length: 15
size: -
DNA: TGCGCCAGCAGCTTGGCCGGGACAGGGGACTATGGCTACACCTTC
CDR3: CASSLAGTGDYGYTF

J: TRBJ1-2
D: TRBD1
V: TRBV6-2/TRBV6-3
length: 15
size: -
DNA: TGTGCCAGCAGTTACTCAGGAGGGGGCGGCTATGGCTACACCTTC
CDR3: CASSYSGGGGYGYTF

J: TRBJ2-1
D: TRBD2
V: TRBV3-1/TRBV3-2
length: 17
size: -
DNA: TGTGCCAGCAGCCAAGAAGGTCGCGGGAGTCTTGGGAATGAGCAGTTCTTC
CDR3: CASSQEGRGSLGNEQFF

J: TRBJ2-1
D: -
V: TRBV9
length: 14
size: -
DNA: TGTGCCAGCAGCGTAGACAGTACCTACAATGAGCAGTTCTTC
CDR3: CASSVDSTYNEQFF

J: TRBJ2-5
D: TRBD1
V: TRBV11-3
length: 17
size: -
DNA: TGTGCCAGCAGCCGCAGCCCGGGACAGGGCTTCATCGAGACCCAGTACTTC
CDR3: CASSRSPGQGFIETQYF

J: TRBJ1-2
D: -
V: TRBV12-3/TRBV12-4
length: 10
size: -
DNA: TGTGCCAGCGGTAGTAGAGGCTACACCTTC
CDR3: CASGSRGYTF

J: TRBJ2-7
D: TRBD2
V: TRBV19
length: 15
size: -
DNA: TGTGCCAGTAGCAATACCCTTAGCGGGGCCTACGAGCAGTACTTC
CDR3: CASSNTLSGAYEQYF

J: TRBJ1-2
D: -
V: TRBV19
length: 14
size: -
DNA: TGTGCCAGTAGTATGGGACACCTGAACTATGGCTACACCTTC
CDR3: CASSMGHLNYGYTF

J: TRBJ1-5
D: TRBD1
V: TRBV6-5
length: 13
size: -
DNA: TGTGCCAGCAGCTTGGACAGGGGTAAGCCCCAGCATTTT
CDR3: CASSLDRGKPQHF

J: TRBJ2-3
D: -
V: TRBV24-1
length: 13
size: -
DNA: TGTGCCACCAGTCCGCGGGTCACAGATACGCAGTATTTT
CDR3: CATSPRVTDTQYF

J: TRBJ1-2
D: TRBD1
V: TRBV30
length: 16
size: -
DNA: TGTGCCTGGAGTGTGACCGGGACAGGGAACTTGGATGGCTACACCTTC
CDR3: CAWSVTGTGNLDGYTF

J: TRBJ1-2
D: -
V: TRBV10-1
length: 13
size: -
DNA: TGCGCCAGCAGTGAAAACAGGAACTATGGCTACACCTTC
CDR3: CASSENRNYGYTF

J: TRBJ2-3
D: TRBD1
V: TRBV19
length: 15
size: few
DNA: TGTGCCAGTAGTAGGACAGGGTCATACACAGATACGCAGTATTTT
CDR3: CASSRTGSYTDTQYF

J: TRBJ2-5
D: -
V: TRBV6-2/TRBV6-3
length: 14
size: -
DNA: TGTGCCAGCAGTTTTGAGATGCGAGAAGAGACCCAGTACTTC
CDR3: CASSFEMREETQYF

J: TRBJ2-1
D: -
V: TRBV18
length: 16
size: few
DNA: TGTGCCAGCTCACCCATTCAGGGGACCCTCGGGGATGAGCAGTTCTTC
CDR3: CASSPIQGTLGDEQFF

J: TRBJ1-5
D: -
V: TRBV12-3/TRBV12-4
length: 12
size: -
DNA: TGTGCCAGCAGTTTGACTACAGATAGGCAGCATTTT
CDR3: CASSLTTDRQHF

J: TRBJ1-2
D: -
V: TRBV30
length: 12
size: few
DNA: TGTGCCTGGATAACAAACAACTATGGCTACACCTTC
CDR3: CAWITNNYGYTF

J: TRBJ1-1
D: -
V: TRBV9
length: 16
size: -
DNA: TGTGCCAGCAGCGTAGGGTCCGGGGGGCTCTACACTGAAGCTTTCTTT
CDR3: CASSVGSGGLYTEAFF

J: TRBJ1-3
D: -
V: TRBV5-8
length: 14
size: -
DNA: TGTGCCAGCAGCCGGCGGTTCCAGCGAAACACCATATATTTT
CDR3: CASSRRFQRNTIYF

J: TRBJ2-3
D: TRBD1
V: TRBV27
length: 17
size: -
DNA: TGTGCCAGCAGCCTAAGGCCGGGGGGACAGGGATCAGATACGCAGTATTTT
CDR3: CASSLRPGGQGSDTQYF

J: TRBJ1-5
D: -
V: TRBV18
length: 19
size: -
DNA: TGTGCCAGCTCACCAACGCCATTGAGTTTTTCGAATAGCAATCAGCCCCAGCATTTT
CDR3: CASSPTPLSFSNSNQPQHF

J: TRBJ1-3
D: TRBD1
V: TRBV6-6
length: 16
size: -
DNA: TGTGCCAGCAGTGGGGACAGGACTAGCTCTGGAAACACCATATATTTT
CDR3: CASSGDRTSSGNTIYF

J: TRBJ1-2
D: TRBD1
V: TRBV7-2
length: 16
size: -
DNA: TGTGCCAGCAGCTTAGTTAGACAGGGGGCTAACTATGGCTACACCTTC
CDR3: CASSLVRQGANYGYTF

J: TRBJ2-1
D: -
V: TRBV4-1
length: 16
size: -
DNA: TGCGCCAGCAGCCAAGATATCAACAGGGGGGGCAATGAGCAGTTCTTC
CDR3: CASSQDINRGGNEQFF

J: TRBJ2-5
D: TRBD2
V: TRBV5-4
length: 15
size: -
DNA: TGTGCCAGCAGCCTGCGAAGCGGGGGGCCAGAGACCCAGTACTTC
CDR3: CASSLRSGGPETQYF

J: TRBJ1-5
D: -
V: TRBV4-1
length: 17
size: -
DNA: TGCGCCAGCAGCCTCGAGGGAGGGGGGTTGAGCAATCAGCCCCAGCATTTT
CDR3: CASSLEGGGLSNQPQHF

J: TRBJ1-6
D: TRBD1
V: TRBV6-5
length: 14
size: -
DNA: TGTGCCAGCAGGACGACAGGGGTTAGGTCACCCCTCCACTTT
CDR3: CASRTTGVRSPLHF

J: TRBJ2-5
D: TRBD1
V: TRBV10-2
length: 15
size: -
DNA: TGCGCCAGCAGCTTGACAGGGGTAGTTAGGGAGACCCAGTACTTC
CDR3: CASSLTGVVRETQYF